Listed here are 10 T cell receptor beta chains from one sample, sequenced in a study of shared clonotypes between healthy human individuals. Profiling relied on immunoSEQ multiplex PCR, and the TCRdb table lists in-frame clones only, not all of them. The sample has about 470,000 clones, 75% to 85% seen once. Specimen: PBMCs. Every receptor here comes from a woman aged 40 to 49 in good health. Some clones in this sample may be carry-over from other donors' samples.

This clone was seen just once. The V gene is TRBV6-6, the J gene TRBJ2-7; D is possibly TRBD1 (5 bases). Trimming took off 2 bases at V and 0 bases at J, with 11 bases between the two ends. CDR1 is MNHNY, CDR2 SVGAGI, per germline (reference sequence). The CDR3 has 15 amino acids. DNA for the CDR3: TGTGCCAGCAGTTACGGGGCTATACTCTCCTACGAGCAGTACTTC. As protein: CASSYGAILSYEQYF.

The CDR3 nucleotides read TGTGCCAGCAGCCCCACGTTTTCCGGCGGGAGGGGCGAGCAGTACTTC. It specifies CASSPTFSGGRGEQYF. The chain carries TRBV11-2 and TRBJ2-7; 9 bases match TRBD2. Germline-derived CDR1 and CDR2 are SGHAT and FQNNGV. CDR3 length equals 16 residues. V trimming: 5 bases; J trimming: 6 bases; junction bases outside the gene matches: 14.

This clone was observed once. The CDR3 DNA is TGCAGCGTTACACAGGCCACAGGGGGAGAGACCCAGTACTTC. Its translation is CSVTQATGGETQYF. The chain employs TRBV29-1 and TRBJ2-5; 8 bases fit TRBD1. CDR1 is SQVTM, CDR2 ANQGSEA, per germline. J was trimmed by 4 bases and V by 5 bases; bases with no gene match: 9. This CDR3 has 14 residues.

The gene calls are TRBV5-6 and TRBJ2-7; D gene ambiguous. The CDR3 is 15 residues long. In germline, CDR1 is SGHDT, CDR2 YYEEEE. Trimming left V 4 bases short and J 0 bases short, with 14 bases between. CDR3 bases: TGTGCCAGCAGCGTAAACCCGGACCTCTCCTACGAGCAGTACTTC. The encoded protein is CASSVNPDLSYEQYF.

Only one count was recorded for this clone. V gene TRBV18 combines with J gene TRBJ1-1, with a tentative D call TRBD1 (6 bases). Looked up from germline, CDR1 is KGHSH and CDR2 is LQKENI. This CDR3 is built from 13 residues. Trimming left V 3 bases short and J 6 bases short, with 11 bases between. The CDR3 sequence: CASSPDRTAEAFF. CDR3 sequence (DNA): TGTGCCAGCTCACCCGACAGGACCGCTGAAGCTTTCTTT.

The V gene is TRBV10-3, the J gene TRBJ1-2; D gene unclear. In germline, CDR1 is ENHRY, CDR2 SYGVKD. The CDR3 is 12 residues long. V was pared by 8 bases and J by 2 bases, with 9 bases between. This CDR3 is CAIRRSNYGYTF. The CDR3 nucleotides read TGTGCCATCCGGCGGTCCAACTATGGCTACACCTTC.

The chain employs TRBV6-1 and TRBJ2-1, with 7 positions matching TRBD2. The CDR3 covers 13 residues. Germline V gene sequence: CDR1 MNHNS, CDR2 SASEGT. Trimming removed 11 bases from V and 6 bases from J; junction bases left unmatched: 10. The CDR3 reads CASSASGANEQFF. DNA of the CDR3: TGTGCCTCTTCGGCTAGCGGAGCCAATGAGCAGTTCTTC.

The chain has TRBV9 and TRBJ2-1; 7 bases are a match to TRBD2. The J segment lost 5 bases and the V segment lost 3 bases, leaving 11 bases of the junction unmatched. The germline V gene encodes CDR1 SGDLS and CDR2 YYNGEE. The CDR3 extends over 16 amino acids. The CDR3 reads CASSGTILAPHNEQFF. The CDR3 region has the DNA TGTGCCAGCAGCGGGACGATACTAGCGCCACACAATGAGCAGTTCTTC.

This clone was recorded once. Other DNA sequences from this sample encode an identical CDR3 as well. The V call is TRBV14, the J call TRBJ2-7, with D hard to call. The germline V and J ends were trimmed by 1 base and 3 bases, with 1 base remaining between them. Germline CDR1 SGHDN, CDR2 FVKESK. This CDR3 contains 11 residues. The CDR3 protein is CASSQGYEQYF. The CDR3 region has the DNA TGTGCCAGCAGCCAAGGCTACGAGCAGTACTTC.

The chain has TRBV6-5 and TRBJ2-5; 9 bases line up with TRBD2. From germline, CDR1 is MNHEY and CDR2 SVGAGI. CDR3 length equals 16 residues. V gave up 4 bases and J gave up 2 bases; unmatched junction bases: 8. As DNA, the CDR3 is TGTGCCAGCAGTTTAGACGGGACTAGCCGTCAAGAGACCCAGTACTTC. It specifies CASSLDGTSRQETQYF.